These 2 T cell receptor beta chains were sequenced from one sample in a study of graft-versus-host responses after intestinal transplantation. Assay used: immunoSEQ multiplex PCR; TCRdb lists only in-frame clones, some missing. The sample lists about 15,000 clones; about 70% were seen once. Processing was applied to graft tissue in order to liberate intraepithelial and lamina propria lymphocytes. Sequenced here: ileum tissue, sampled approximately 780 days after intestinal transplantation. Receptor source: a human patient who received an intestinal transplant, so some T cells may come from the graft donor.

This clone was detected a few times. The V call is TRBV5-1, the J call TRBJ2-1, with 8 nucleotides matching TRBD2. The length of the CDR3 is 17 residues. The germline gives CDR1 SGHRS, CDR2 YFSETQ. The V gene end was trimmed by 1 base and the J gene end by 4 bases; junction bases not matched to a gene: 10. The DNA of the CDR3 is TGCGCCAGCAGCTTGAGTCGGGAGGGCCCTCTGTACAATGAGCAGTTCTTC. It yields the protein CASSLSREGPLYNEQFF.

This clone was counted only a few times. V and J are TRBV7-9 and TRBJ2-2; TRBD2 is a possible D gene (6 bases). The CDR3 runs to 15 residues. The V end was cut by 5 bases, the J end by 6 bases, with 16 bases between. Germline assignment: CDR1 SEHNR and CDR2 FQNEAQ (reference sequence). The CDR3 DNA follows: TGTGCCAGCAGCGCTACCGGGACTGGGGCCGGGGAGCTGTTTTTT. Amino acids: CASSATGTGAGELFF. Full variable domain (missing parts from reference TRBV7-9 and TRBJ2-2): DTGVSQNPRHKITKRGQNVTFRCDPISEHNRLYWYRQTLGQGPEFLTYFQNEAQLEKSRLLSDRFSAERPKGSFSTLEIQRTEQGDSAMYLCASSATGTGAGELFFGEGSRLTVL.